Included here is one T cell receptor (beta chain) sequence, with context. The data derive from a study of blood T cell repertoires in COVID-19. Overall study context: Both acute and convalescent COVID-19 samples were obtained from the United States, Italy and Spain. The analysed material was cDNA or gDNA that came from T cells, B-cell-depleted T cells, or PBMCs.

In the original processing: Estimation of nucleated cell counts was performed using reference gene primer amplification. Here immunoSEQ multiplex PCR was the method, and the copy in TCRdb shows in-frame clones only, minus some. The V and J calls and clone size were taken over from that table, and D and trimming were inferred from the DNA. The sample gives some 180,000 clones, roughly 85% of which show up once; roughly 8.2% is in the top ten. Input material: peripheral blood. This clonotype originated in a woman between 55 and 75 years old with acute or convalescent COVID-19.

CDR3 coding DNA: TGTGCCAGCAGGGCTGCAGGGGGCAATTCACCCCTCCACTTT. Its protein product is CASRAAGGNSPLHF. J is TRBJ1-6 and V is TRBV2; 8 bases map to TRBD1. CDR3 length: 14 residues. V lost 6 bases and J lost 7; bases outside the gene matches: 5. Germline V gene lookup returns CDR1 SNHLY and CDR2 FYNNEI. The full variable domain, in which reference TRBV2 and TRBJ1-6 provide the parts outside the CDR3, is EPEVTQTPSHQVTQMGQEVILRCVPISNHLYFYWYRQILGQKVEFLVSFYNNEISEKSEIFDDQFSVERPDGSNFTLKIRSTKLEDSAMYFCASRAAGGNSPLHFGNGTRLTVT.